This TCR beta chain is from a study of beta chain features in type 1 diabetes. This clone was recorded a few times. The antigen remains undetermined. Isolation of CD4+ naive, central memory, regulatory and stem cell-like memory cells was achieved by sorting via CD45RO/CCR7/CD25/CD127/CD95/CD27. The CDR3 consists of 16 residues. Germline values: CDR1 SGDLS, CDR2 YYNGEE. The J segment lost 4 bases and the V segment lost 3 bases, leaving 5 bases of the junction unmatched. Expressed TCRB transcripts were sequenced because the entire RNA isolate underwent reverse transcription. Sequenced by immunoSEQ multiplex PCR; TCRdb stores in-frame clones only, minus some. The table shows 310,000 or so clones, with around 9.3% occurring only once. Study-wide findings and caveats: In every one of the four CD4+ subsets, TCRB CDR3s were moderately but significantly shorter in Type 1 diabetes patients. VDJ junctions in type 1 diabetes patients carried more deletions and fewer insertions.

This rearrangement joins TRBV9 to TRBJ2-1; 12 positions match TRBD2. Sequenced: central memory CD4+ T cells from blood. The clonotype originates from a man aged 30 to 39 with type 1 diabetes. The CDR3 is CASSAPGTSGYNEQFF. CDR3 bases: TGTGCCAGCAGCGCCCCCGGGACTAGCGGGTACAATGAGCAGTTCTTC.